Shown below are 10 T cell receptor beta chains from a single sample sequenced in a study of early T cells in non-severe SARS-CoV-2 infection. MiXCR was run by TCRdb on the 5' RACE reads, yielding one entry per CDR3 protein. The repertoire consists of tens of thousands of distinct CDR3 sequences, with approximately 10% occurring once and the leading ten covering around 11%. The sample was whole blood, taken at baseline. The receptors originated from an adult who was a healthcare worker with PCR-confirmed SARS-CoV-2 infection or an uninfected control (not recorded which).

This clonotype was seen a few times. The chain has TRBV7-9 and TRBJ1-5, with D hard to call. The germline V and J ends were trimmed by 2 bases and 6 bases, with 5 bases remaining between them. The germline V gene encodes CDR1 SEHNR and CDR2 FQNEAQ (reference sequence). The CDR3 is 12 amino acids. CDR3 region: CASSLFPQPQHF. The DNA for the CDR3 is TGTGCCAGCAGCTTATTCCCTCAGCCCCAGCATTTT.

This CDR3 is CASSELAETQYF. CDR3 DNA: TGTGCCAGCAGTGAGCTAGCGGAGACCCAGTACTTC. V and J are TRBV2 and TRBJ2-5; a possible D gene is TRBD2 (6 bases). Between the trimmed V and J ends, which lost 3 bases and 5 bases, there was a span of 7 bases. Germline values: CDR1 SNHLY, CDR2 FYNNEI. CDR3 length: 12 residues.

The J gene is TRBJ2-5, the V gene TRBV4-1; TRBD2 agrees at 8 bases. The CDR3 length is 16 residues. J lost 5 bases, V lost 0 bases, and 8 bases had no gene match. CDR1 and CDR2 (germline): MGHRA, YSYEKL. The chain's CDR3 is CASSQESGLAGETQYF. The CDR3 coding sequence is TGCGCCAGCAGCCAAGAATCAGGACTAGCCGGCGAGACCCAGTACTTC.

This clonotype has at least ten counts. This rearrangement joins TRBV2 to TRBJ2-6; D is perhaps TRBD1 or TRBD2 (5 bases each). V shed 7 bases and J shed 0 bases, with 13 bases lying between them. Germline CDR1 is SNHLY and CDR2 is FYNNEI. This CDR3 spans 16 amino acids. The CDR3 spells CASTWDGHSGANVLTF. The CDR3 nucleotides are TGTGCCAGCACTTGGGACGGCCACTCTGGGGCCAACGTCCTGACTTTC.

In its sample, this clonotype was seen a few times. The V and J genes are TRBV7-2 and TRBJ2-1, with 9 bases fitting TRBD2. The germline gives CDR1 SGHTA, CDR2 FQGNSA. V trimming: 5 bases; J trimming: 4 bases; junction bases outside the gene matches: 27. CDR3 length: 22 residues. CDR3: CASSVRGGSRLAGPNNYNEQFF. The CDR3 DNA sequence: TGTGCCAGCAGCGTCAGGGGGGGTAGTCGCCTAGCGGGGCCCAACAATTACAATGAGCAGTTCTTC. Supplemented by reference TRBV7-2 and TRBJ2-1, the full variable domain reads GAGVSQSPSNKVTEKGKDVELRCDPISGHTALYWYRQSLGQGLEFLIYFQGNSAPDKSGLPSDRFSAERTGGSVSTLTIQRTQQEDSAVYLCASSVRGGSRLAGPNNYNEQFFGPGTRLTVL.

This clonotype was found a few times. The CDR3: CASRGDGPGAQYF. The CDR3 coding sequence is TGTGCCAGCAGAGGGGACGGCCCCGGGGCCCAGTACTTC. V gene TRBV6-5 combines with J gene TRBJ2-5; D assignment may be TRBD1 or TRBD2 (5 bases each). V shed 6 bases and J shed 9 bases, with 17 bases lying between them. The CDR3 contains 13 residues. Per the germline V gene, CDR1 is MNHEY and CDR2 is SVGAGI.

The genes are TRBV12-3 or TRBV12-4 and TRBJ2-1; D unresolved. V dropped 3 bases and J dropped 6 bases, with 6 bases sitting between them. The CDR3 has 12 residues. CDR3 amino acids: CASSLEFNEQFF. The CDR3 DNA follows: TGTGCCAGCAGTTTGGAATTCAATGAGCAGTTCTTC.

This clonotype was seen at least ten times. The rearrangement links TRBV2 to TRBJ1-2, with D possibly being TRBD1 (5 bases). This CDR3 region has 14 residues. Germline values: CDR1 SNHLY, CDR2 FYNNEI. The V end was cut by 0 bases, the J end by 6 bases, with 11 bases between. CDR3 coding DNA: TGTGCCAGCAGTGAAGCGCGGGCGGGGGATGGCTACACCTTC. The encoded protein is CASSEARAGDGYTF.

The CDR3 nucleotides read TGTGCCAGCAGCTTAGGGGCGAACACCGGGGAGCTGTTTTTT. Protein product: CASSLGANTGELFF. The rearrangement joins TRBV11-1 to TRBJ2-2, with no clear D. This CDR3 is 14 amino acids long. V was shortened by 1 base and J by 0 bases, with 3 bases between the two germline ends. Germline CDR1 SGHAT, CDR2 FQDESV (reference sequence). Filled out from reference TRBV11-1 and TRBJ2-2, the complete variable domain reads EAEVAQSPRYKITEKSQAVAFWCDPISGHATLYWYRQILGQGPELLVQFQDESVVDDSQLPKDRFSAERLKGVDSTLKIQPAELGDSAMYLCASSLGANTGELFFGEGSRLTVL.

The genes are TRBV11-2 and TRBJ2-2; D remains ambiguous. CDR1 is SGHAT and CDR2 is FQNNGV in the germline V gene. The CDR3 sequence is 15 residues long. V lost 2 bases to trimming and J lost 6 bases, with 13 bases between them. The CDR3 reads CASSLYRSSAGELFF. The DNA of the CDR3 is TGTGCCAGCAGCTTATATCGGAGTTCGGCCGGGGAGCTGTTTTTT. Together with reference TRBV11-2 and TRBJ2-2, the CDR3 gives the full variable domain: EAGVAQSPRYKIIEKRQSVAFWCNPISGHATLYWYQQILGQGPKLLIQFQNNGVVDDSQLPKDRFSAERLKGVDSTLKIQPAKLEDSAVYLCASSLYRSSAGELFFGEGSRLTVL.